The present T cell receptor beta chain was sequenced within a study of T cells after yellow fever vaccination. Study-wide points: Researchers report a weaker secondary response that nonetheless peaked faster, day 5 versus 15.

Trimming stripped 3 bases from V and 3 bases from J, with 9 bases between. The CDR3 has 14 residues. One entry per CDR3 protein results from TCRdb running MiXCR on the 5' RACE reads. This sample has just under 600,000 distinct CDR3 sequences, with 13% found just once. The table lists this clonotype with a few counts. Its antigen is still unknown. The receptor was isolated from a man aged 25-40 years who received the YFV17D yellow fever vaccine. The chain uses TRBV12-3 or TRBV12-4 and TRBJ2-1, with no clear D. The specimen was PBMCs, collected on the day of the yellow fever booster vaccination. The CDR3 region is CASSFEYGYNEQFF. The CDR3 DNA is TGTGCCAGCAGTTTTGAGTACGGCTACAATGAGCAGTTCTTC.